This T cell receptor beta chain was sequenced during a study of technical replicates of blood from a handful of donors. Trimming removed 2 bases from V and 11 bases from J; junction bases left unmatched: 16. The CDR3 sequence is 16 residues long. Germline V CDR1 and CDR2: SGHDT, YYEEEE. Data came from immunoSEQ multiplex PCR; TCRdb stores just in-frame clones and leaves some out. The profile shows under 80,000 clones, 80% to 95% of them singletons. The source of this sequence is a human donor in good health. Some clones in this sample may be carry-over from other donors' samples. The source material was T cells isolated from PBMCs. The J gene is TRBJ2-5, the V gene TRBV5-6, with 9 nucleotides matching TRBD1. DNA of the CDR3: TGTGCCAGCAGCTTATTTTCGGGACAGGGTCTAAGTAAGCAGTACTTC. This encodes CASSLFSGQGLSKQYF.